This TCR beta chain stems from a study of graft-versus-host responses after intestinal transplantation. Clones were read by immunoSEQ multiplex PCR, and TCRdb kept only the in-frame ones, dropping some. There are roughly 5,500 clones in the sample; 25% to 35% occur only once, and under 6% lies in the top ten. This clone was counted between two and nine times. This CDR3 region has 15 residues. Germline CDR1 is LNHDA and CDR2 is SQIVND (reference sequence). V shed 4 bases and J shed 5 bases, with 17 bases lying between them. Co-plating was performed using around 200,000 CFSE-labeled responder cells and around 200,000 irradiated, violet-dye-labeled stimulator cells.

The material was alloreactive CD4+ T cells from a mixed lymphocyte reaction culture, obtained before transplantation. Regarding subset: CFSE-low proliferating T cells sorted from approximately six-day pre-transplant mixed lymphocyte reaction (GvH or HvG direction). This receptor was identified in a human patient who was an organ donor for intestinal transplantation. The chain joins TRBV19 to TRBJ1-2; tentative D call: TRBD1 (6 bases). The CDR3 spells CASSTPRTGNYGYTF. Written as DNA, the CDR3 is TGTGCCAGTAGTACCCCCCGAACAGGGAATTATGGCTACACCTTC.